Listed below are T cell receptor beta chains from one sample, sequenced in a study of regulatory T cells in long-lasting Graves disease. TCRdb processed the multiplex PCR reads anew with MiXCR; each CDR3 protein has one entry. Here the sample spans about 540,000 distinct CDR3 sequences, roughly 13% being singletons. In addition, the sample was reused for a study of T cells in Graves' hyperthyroidism and ophthalmopathy.

The starting material was peripheral blood mononuclear cells (PBMCs), obtained at new diagnosis, from a patient treated with antithyroid drugs. These receptors originate from a man younger than 45 with Graves disease. The CDR3 runs from the conserved cysteine through the conserved F or W. Each record gives: CDR3 protein, V gene.

CDR3 protein: CAWRAYRPPYEQYF
V gene: TRBV30

CDR3 protein: CAASDRSYGYTF
V gene: TRBV28

CDR3 protein: CASGREGVNEKLFF
V gene: TRBV27

CDR3 protein: CASSSGPTQYF
V gene: TRBV3-1

CDR3 protein: CASSLLAGEEGYTF
V gene: TRBV5-1

CDR3 protein: CASSYSRQGVYEQYF
V gene: TRBV27

CDR3 protein: CSARDGTGGEETQYF
V gene: TRBV20-1

CDR3 protein: CASSLTGAGDMQYF
V gene: TRBV7-2

CDR3 protein: CASSEAGGREQYF
V gene: TRBV6-2/TRBV6-3

CDR3 protein: CASSLKEGGQPQHF
V gene: TRBV5-1

CDR3 protein: CASSSSGNGELFF
V gene: TRBV5-6

CDR3 protein: CASSEAPSGKNIQYF
V gene: TRBV6-1

CDR3 protein: CASSFGGASYNEQFF
V gene: TRBV27

CDR3 protein: CSARGSPNTGELFF
V gene: TRBV20-1

CDR3 protein: CSVGTGTANTEAFF
V gene: TRBV29-1

CDR3 protein: CATSRDQVREYF
V gene: TRBV15

CDR3 protein: CASSPSGLLTTNEKLFF
V gene: TRBV18

CDR3 protein: CASMDEAGSNQPQHF
V gene: TRBV2

CDR3 protein: CASSPWDRGVLVDEKLFF
V gene: TRBV27

CDR3 protein: CASSLFGIFSTDTQYF
V gene: TRBV27

CDR3 protein: CSVGQEDYYLGSYEQYF
V gene: TRBV29-1

CDR3 protein: CASGSGGFSYNEQFF
V gene: TRBV12-5

CDR3 protein: CASIISLGLANYNEQFF
V gene: TRBV2

CDR3 protein: CASTAQPRGGYEQFF
V gene: TRBV3-1